The 28 T cell receptor beta chains presented below share a single source sample, sequenced in a study of cytomegalovirus exposure and HLA in healthy donors. PCR involved 60 Vbeta and 13 Jbeta primers. Clones were sequenced by immunoSEQ multiplex PCR, and TCRdb holds only the in-frame ones, with some missing. The data contain over 150,000 clones, 70% to 80% of them singletons. Sequenced: PBMCs. Source of these receptors: a woman in her twenties or thirties in good health and CMV-seronegative.

The V call is TRBV15, the J call TRBJ2-3; TRBD2 matches 11 bases. This CDR3 spans 16 amino acids. Trimming took 2 bases from V and 4 from J; bases not matched to a gene: 5. CDR1 is LNHNV and CDR2 is YYDKDF in the germline V gene (reference sequence). The CDR3 sequence is CATSRLAGGLSDTQYF. CDR3 in DNA: TGTGCCACCAGCAGATTAGCGGGGGGGCTATCAGATACGCAGTATTTT.

This clone has more than one count but fewer than ten. The rearrangement joins TRBV19 to TRBJ1-1, with TRBD1 matching 7 bases. Trimming cost V 1 base and J 0 bases; bases outside gene matches: 8. Germline V gene data show CDR1 as LNHDA and CDR2 as SQIVND (reference sequence). The CDR3 contains 17 residues. The DNA of the CDR3 is TGTGCCAGTAGTATAGGTCCAGGGGGGACCATGAACACTGAAGCTTTCTTT. Amino acids: CASSIGPGGTMNTEAFF.

The chain combines TRBV28 with TRBJ2-3, with TRBD2 matching 8 bases. This CDR3 is built from 16 residues. After removal of 7 bases from V and 0 bases from J, the junction contained 9 bases not matched to a gene. Germline CDR1 and CDR2: MDHEN and SYDVKM. In nucleotides, the CDR3 is TGTGCCAGCACCTCGAGGACTAGCAGAAGCACAGATACGCAGTATTTT. Amino acid sequence: CASTSRTSRSTDTQYF.

The V and J genes are TRBV5-1 and TRBJ1-5; D uncertain. CDR3 size: 15 residues. In germline, CDR1 is SGHRS, CDR2 YFSETQ. V dropped 0 bases and J dropped 2 bases, with 9 bases sitting between them. The CDR3 bases are TGCGCCAGCAGCTTGGGGTGGGGAGGCAATCAGCCCCAGCATTTT. Residues: CASSLGWGGNQPQHF.

The chain has TRBV5-1 and TRBJ2-1, with 9 bases that match TRBD2. This CDR3 is 14 amino acids long. The V gene's germline CDR1 is SGHRS and CDR2 YFSETQ. V was pared by 7 bases and J by 1 base, with 3 bases of the junction left unmatched. CDR3 protein: CASGLAGSYNEQFF. CDR3 sequence (DNA): TGCGCCAGCGGGCTAGCGGGATCCTACAATGAGCAGTTCTTC.

The CDR3 is CASSFRSTDTQYF. As DNA, the CDR3 is TGTGCCAGCAGTTTCAGAAGCACAGATACGCAGTATTTT. The V call is TRBV6-4, the J call TRBJ2-3; no definite D call. The V end was cut by 5 bases, the J end by 0 bases, with 6 bases between. CDR1 is MRHNA and CDR2 is SNTAGT in the germline V gene. The CDR3 has 13 amino acids.

The chain joins TRBV2 to TRBJ1-5; TRBD1 is a possible D gene (5 bases). Germline CDR1 SNHLY, CDR2 FYNNEI. This CDR3 has 17 residues. With 6 bases removed from V and 4 bases from J, the gap between germline ends came to 22 bases. CDR3 residues: CASSKTSGGMGNQPQHF. The CDR3 coding sequence is TGTGCCAGCAGCAAAACGTCTGGGGGGATGGGTAATCAGCCCCAGCATTTT. The whole variable domain, remainder taken from reference TRBV2 and TRBJ1-5, is EPEVTQTPSHQVTQMGQEVILRCVPISNHLYFYWYRQILGQKVEFLVSFYNNEISEKSEIFDDQFSVERPDGSNFTLKIRSTKLEDSAMYFCASSKTSGGMGNQPQHFGDGTRLSIL.

This clone was counted once. The CDR3 nucleotides read TGCAGCGTTGAAGCAAATCACCATCCAGGGCCCGCAATAGATGGCTACACCTTC. Translation gives CSVEANHHPGPAIDGYTF. The chain joins TRBV29-1 to TRBJ1-2, with TRBD1 as a possible D gene (5 bases). The V gene lost 1 base and the J gene lost 6 bases, with 27 bases spanning the gap. CDR3 length: 18 residues. The germline gives CDR1 SQVTM, CDR2 ANQGSEA. The variable domain in full, completed from reference TRBV29-1 and TRBJ1-2, reads SAVISQKPSRDICQRGTSLTIQCQVDSQVTMMFWYRQQPGQSLTLIATANQGSEATYESGFVIDKFPISRPNLTFSTLTVSNMSPEDSSIYLCSVEANHHPGPAIDGYTFGSGTRLTVV.

The CDR3 region is CASSQQMTAYYEQYF. The DNA for the CDR3 is TGTGCCAGCAGTCAACAAATGACAGCGTACTACGAGCAGTACTTC. The chain links TRBV6-5 to TRBJ2-7; maybe TRBD1 (5 bases). Germline lookup yields CDR1 MNHEY and CDR2 SVGAGI. The CDR3 covers 15 residues. V lost 5 bases and J lost 3, with 17 bases in between.

The V call is TRBV7-8, the J call TRBJ2-1; 11 nucleotides line up with TRBD1. V lost 3 bases to trimming and J lost 8 bases; unmatched junction nucleotides: 6. Germline lookup yields CDR1 SGHVS and CDR2 FQNEAQ. The length of the CDR3 is 15 residues. The CDR3 loop is CASSFRDRGVDEQFF. The CDR3 nucleotides read TGTGCCAGCAGCTTCCGGGACAGGGGGGTGGATGAGCAGTTCTTC.

V gene TRBV6-5 combines with J gene TRBJ1-6; D perhaps matches TRBD1 (6 bases). CDR3 length: 15 residues. V was trimmed by 0 bases and J by 7 bases, leaving 10 bases between them. Germline V gene data show CDR1 as MNHEY and CDR2 as SVGAGI. The CDR3, as DNA: TGTGCCAGCAGTTACTCGGTAACAGGGAATTCACCCCTCCACTTT. Protein product: CASSYSVTGNSPLHF.

The chain is built from TRBV27 and TRBJ1-4, with unresolved D. Germline V gene data show CDR1 as MNHEY and CDR2 as SMNVEV (reference sequence). Between the trimmed V and J ends, which lost 3 bases and 8 bases, there was a span of 10 bases. The CDR3 is 13 residues long. As DNA, the CDR3 is TGTGCCAGCAGTTTGTACAGTTCCGAAAAACTGTTTTTT. Its translation: CASSLYSSEKLFF.

The CDR3 protein is CASSSLPWTSGSHEQFF. The CDR3 DNA is TGTGCCAGCAGCTCCCTACCCTGGACTAGCGGGAGCCATGAGCAGTTCTTC. The chain employs TRBV13 and TRBJ2-1, with 13 bases lining up with TRBD2. The CDR3 covers 17 residues. The J segment lost 8 bases and the V segment lost 4 bases, leaving 11 bases of the junction unmatched. Germline-derived CDR1 and CDR2 are PRHDT and FYEKMQ (reference sequence).

The V and J genes are TRBV5-1 and TRBJ2-4; D ambiguous. CDR3 length: 13 amino acids. The ends were cut back, 3 bases at V and 7 bases at J, with 11 bases in the middle. Per germline, CDR1 SGHRS and CDR2 YFSETQ. The DNA of the CDR3 is TGCGCCAGCAGCTCTTCCCTTTCGAACATTCAGTACTTC. As protein: CASSSSLSNIQYF.

V gene TRBV6-5 combines with J gene TRBJ2-1; 10 bases agree with TRBD1. This CDR3 contains 15 residues. V lost 2 bases, J lost 3 bases, and 1 base stayed unmatched. CDR1 MNHEY and CDR2 SVGAGI come from the germline V gene. The CDR3: CASSYGTGVYNEQFF. The CDR3 DNA reads as TGTGCCAGCAGTTACGGGACAGGGGTCTACAATGAGCAGTTCTTC.

This CDR3 reads CASSLPGTGATGELFF. The CDR3, as DNA: TGTGCCAGCAGTTTACCAGGGACAGGGGCCACCGGGGAGCTGTTTTTT. The chain links TRBV6-6 to TRBJ2-2, with TRBD1 identical over 10 bases. V dropped 4 bases and J dropped 4; count of bases not matched to a gene: 6. This CDR3 contains 16 residues. Germline loops: CDR1 MNHNY, CDR2 SVGAGI (reference sequence).

The CDR3 DNA follows: TGTGCCAGCTCACCCCAGACTAGCGGGGGAGATACGCAGTATTTT. Translation gives CASSPQTSGGDTQYF. V usage is TRBV18 and J usage is TRBJ2-3; 12 bases line up with TRBD2. Germline CDR1 reads KGHSH; CDR2 reads LQKENI. CDR3 length equals 15 residues. The trim removed 3 bases at V and 5 bases at J, leaving 3 bases unmatched.

This clone was observed a few times. The chain couples TRBV6-4 to TRBJ2-2; 7 bases line up with TRBD2. Trimming took 0 bases from V and 5 from J; bases not matched to a gene: 6. Looked up from germline, CDR1 is MRHNA and CDR2 is SNTAGT. This CDR3 is built from 16 residues. CDR3 coding DNA: TGTGCCAGCAGTGACTCGCGGACTAGTGGGACCGGGGAGCTGTTTTTT. Protein: CASSDSRTSGTGELFF.

The table lists this clone with a few counts. V gene TRBV11-3 combines with J gene TRBJ2-7; D is possibly TRBD2 (6 bases). The CDR3 contains 15 residues. Trimming stripped 1 base from V and 10 bases from J, with 20 bases between. Germline V gene data show CDR1 as SGHNT and CDR2 as YENEEA. CDR3 residues: CASSLGPPNLATQYF. Written as DNA, the CDR3 is TGTGCCAGCAGCTTAGGGCCCCCTAACCTAGCGACTCAGTACTTC. Filled out from reference TRBV11-3 and TRBJ2-7, the complete variable domain reads EAGVVQSPRYKIIEKKQPVAFWCNPISGHNTLYWYLQNLGQGPELLIRYENEEAVDDSQLPKDRFSAERLKGVDSTLKIQPAELGDSAVYLCASSLGPPNLATQYFGPGTRLTVT.

The chain has TRBV15 and TRBJ1-2; tentatively, D is TRBD1 (5 bases). The V and J ends lost 5 bases and 0 bases respectively, with 13 bases between them. The CDR3 covers 15 residues. Germline V gene lookup returns CDR1 LNHNV and CDR2 YYDKDF (reference sequence). In nucleotides, the CDR3 is TGTGCCACCAGCCCTGTCCGGGGGACTAACTATGGCTACACCTTC. Its translation is CATSPVRGTNYGYTF.

J is TRBJ2-1 and V is TRBV19; possible D gene TRBD2, 5 bases. Germline CDR1 is LNHDA and CDR2 is SQIVND (reference sequence). The CDR3 is 13 residues long. V lost 1 base and J 13 bases, leaving 14 bases between the germline ends. CDR3 coding DNA: TGTGCCAGTAGTATAGCGGAGGCAATTGGTCAGTTCTTC. Encoded protein: CASSIAEAIGQFF.

This clone was seen only a few times. The gene calls are TRBV2 and TRBJ2-6, with 8 bases matching TRBD1. The CDR3 spans 16 residues. Per the germline V gene, CDR1 is SNHLY and CDR2 is FYNNEI. V trimming: 5 bases; J trimming: 2 bases; junction bases outside the gene matches: 5. CDR3 in amino acids: CASSPTGATGANVLTF. The CDR3 nucleotides read TGTGCCAGCAGTCCGACAGGGGCGACTGGGGCCAACGTCCTGACTTTC. Supplemented by reference TRBV2 and TRBJ2-6, the full variable domain reads EPEVTQTPSHQVTQMGQEVILRCVPISNHLYFYWYRQILGQKVEFLVSFYNNEISEKSEIFDDQFSVERPDGSNFTLKIRSTKLEDSAMYFCASSPTGATGANVLTFGAGSRLTVL.

The CDR3 DNA reads TGTGCCAGCAGCGTAGACGGGGGGTTGGGGGGTGAAGCTTTCTTT. As protein: CASSVDGGLGGEAFF. The J gene is TRBJ1-1, the V gene TRBV9; tentatively, D is TRBD1 (5 bases). Deletions cut 0 bases from V and 7 bases from J, with 16 bases between. The CDR3 loop spans 15 amino acids. Germline assignment: CDR1 SGDLS and CDR2 YYNGEE.

This chain links TRBV18 with TRBJ2-5, with 14 bases fitting TRBD2. This CDR3 has 18 amino acids. The V and J ends lost 4 bases and 4 bases, in that order; junction bases with no gene match: 11. Germline assignment: CDR1 KGHSH and CDR2 LQKENI. CDR3 in DNA: TGTGCCAGCTCACTCGGGACTAGCGGGAGAGGTTTTCGAGAGACCCAGTACTTC. This gives the protein CASSLGTSGRGFRETQYF.

The chain couples TRBV2 to TRBJ2-5; 7 nucleotides agree with TRBD2. V shed 5 bases, J shed 3 bases, and the junction held 6 bases outside the gene matches. Per the germline V gene, CDR1 is SNHLY and CDR2 is FYNNEI. This CDR3 has 14 amino acids. CDR3 in DNA: TGTGCCAGCAGTTTCCTCCTAGCGGAAGAGACCCAGTACTTC. This sequence encodes CASSFLLAEETQYF.

J is TRBJ1-2 and V is TRBV11-2; maybe TRBD1 (5 bases). V shed 5 bases and J shed 4 bases, with 14 bases lying between them. CDR1 is SGHAT and CDR2 is FQNNGV in the germline V gene. The CDR3 runs 14 residues. CDR3 in DNA: TGTGCCAGCAGCCCCGACGGGGGACCCTATGGCTACACCTTC. It specifies CASSPDGGPYGYTF.

The chain joins TRBV29-1 to TRBJ2-5, with 14 bases aligning to TRBD2. The CDR3 has 15 residues. Per germline, CDR1 SQVTM and CDR2 ANQGSEA. V gave up 6 bases and J gave up 5 bases; unmatched junction bases: 8. The CDR3 loop reads CSVTGLAGVGETQYF. CDR3 bases: TGCAGCGTGACGGGACTAGCGGGAGTCGGCGAGACCCAGTACTTC.

This chain links TRBV6-1 with TRBJ1-3; D uncertain. This CDR3 comprises 16 residues. The V and J ends lost 1 base and 0 bases respectively, with 10 bases between them. Germline V gene lookup returns CDR1 MNHNS and CDR2 SASEGT. The CDR3, as DNA: TGTGCCAGCAGTGAAGTTGGAGAACTCTCTGGAAACACCATATATTTT. Encoded protein: CASSEVGELSGNTIYF.